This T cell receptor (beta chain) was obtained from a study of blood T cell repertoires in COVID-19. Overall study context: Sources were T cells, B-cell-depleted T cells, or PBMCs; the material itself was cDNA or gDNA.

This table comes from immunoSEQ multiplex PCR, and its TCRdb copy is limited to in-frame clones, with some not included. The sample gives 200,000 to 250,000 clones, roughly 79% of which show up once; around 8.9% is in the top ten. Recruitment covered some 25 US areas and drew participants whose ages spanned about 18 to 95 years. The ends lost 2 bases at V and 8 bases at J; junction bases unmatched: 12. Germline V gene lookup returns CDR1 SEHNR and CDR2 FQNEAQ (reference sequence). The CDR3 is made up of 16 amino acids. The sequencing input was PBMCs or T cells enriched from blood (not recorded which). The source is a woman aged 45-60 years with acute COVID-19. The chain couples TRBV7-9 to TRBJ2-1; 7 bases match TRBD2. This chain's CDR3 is CASSLSLAARSDEQFF. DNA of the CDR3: TGTGCCAGCAGCTTATCCCTAGCGGCAAGGTCCGATGAGCAGTTCTTC.